The T cell receptor (beta chain) under discussion was sequenced for a study of OX40 agonist ivuxolimab in advanced cancers. Germline assignment: CDR1 SGHNT and CDR2 YENEEA. The V and J ends lost 1 base and 9 bases respectively, with 4 bases between them. CDR3 length: 11 residues. Some clones are missing from TCRdb's copy, which holds only in-frame ones; the method was immunoSEQ multiplex PCR. The sample lists about 82,000 clones; about nine tenths were seen once. This material consisted of CD4+ or CD8+ T cells sorted from blood, taken in a trial of the OX40 agonist ivuxolimab. The TCR comes from an adult with an advanced solid tumor such as melanoma, head and neck, liver or kidney cancer. The chain joins TRBV11-3 to TRBJ2-1, with unresolved D. The CDR3 loop reads CASSLASEQFF. The CDR3 DNA reads TGTGCCAGCAGCTTAGCTAGTGAGCAGTTCTTC. Variable domain in full (rest from reference TRBV11-3 and TRBJ2-1): EAGVVQSPRYKIIEKKQPVAFWCNPISGHNTLYWYLQNLGQGPELLIRYENEEAVDDSQLPKDRFSAERLKGVDSTLKIQPAELGDSAVYLCASSLASEQFFGPGTRLTVL.